This entry is about one TCR beta chain. The CDR3 totals 15 residues. Germline V lookup: CDR1 SGHKS, CDR2 YYEKEE (reference sequence). After removal of 2 bases from V and 4 bases from J, the junction contained 1 base not matched to a gene. Measured with immunoSEQ multiplex PCR; TCRdb has only the in-frame clones, and not every one. The sample yields 110,000 or so clones, 71% seen once. This sample is part of a study of blood T cell repertoires in COVID-19. The rearrangement joins TRBV5-5 to TRBJ2-3, with 13 bases matching TRBD2. The clonotype comes from a woman aged 40 to 55 with acute or convalescent COVID-19. The specimen sequenced was peripheral blood. CDR3 bases: TGTGCCAGCAGCTTACTAGCGGGGGGGCCAGATACGCAGTATTTT. Its protein is CASSLLAGGPDTQYF.